This record covers a single TCR beta chain. As yet, its antigen is unknown. This record belongs to a study of identifying expanded T cells in peripheral blood. Whole-study findings and limits: Across healthy donors, higher total template counts meant significantly greater approximately two-week count variance.

The CDR3 consists of 14 residues. Germline-derived CDR1 and CDR2 are SGHTA and FQGTGA. V lost 5 bases, J lost 0 bases, and 10 bases lay in between. Assay used: immunoSEQ multiplex PCR; TCRdb lists only in-frame clones, some missing. The sample includes 95,000 to 150,000 clones, roughly 80% seen only once; the top ten take over 3%. The TCR sequence derives from a person aged 18 to 70 in good health. Material for sequencing was blood. The genes are TRBV7-3 and TRBJ1-2, with D unclear. CDR3 in DNA: TGTGCCAGCAGCCCGGTCCCTGCTAACTATGGCTACACCTTC. Translation: CASSPVPANYGYTF.